This TCR beta chain was observed in a study of sequential checkpoint blockade in melanoma. Study overall: Arm A got nivolumab then ipilimumab; arm B the reverse, 1:1. After both sequences, patients received maintenance nivolumab.

The table came from immunoSEQ multiplex PCR; TCRdb's copy has only in-frame clones and leaves some out. The table lists fewer than 40,000 clones, 86% of them singletons. Treatment of the sample: randomized to nivolumab then ipilimumab (arm A) or the reverse (arm B). Sorted cells were live CD3+CD8+, lacking CD19 and CD56, from PBMCs. Losses at the gene ends were 1 base for V and 9 bases for J; bases not matched to a gene: 11. The CDR3 is 16 residues long. Per the germline V gene, CDR1 is SGHDN and CDR2 is FVKESK. This clone appeared a single time. The sequence was collected from a human donor with melanoma. This specimen consisted of CD8+ T cells sorted from blood (inferred from file names), obtained from a patient given nivolumab and ipilimumab in sequence. V is TRBV14 and J is TRBJ2-1, with TRBD2 identical over 8 bases. The CDR3 bases are TGTGCCAGCAGCCAAGTCTACGGGAGGGCCCCGGTTGAGCAGTTCTTC. Its protein is CASSQVYGRAPVEQFF.